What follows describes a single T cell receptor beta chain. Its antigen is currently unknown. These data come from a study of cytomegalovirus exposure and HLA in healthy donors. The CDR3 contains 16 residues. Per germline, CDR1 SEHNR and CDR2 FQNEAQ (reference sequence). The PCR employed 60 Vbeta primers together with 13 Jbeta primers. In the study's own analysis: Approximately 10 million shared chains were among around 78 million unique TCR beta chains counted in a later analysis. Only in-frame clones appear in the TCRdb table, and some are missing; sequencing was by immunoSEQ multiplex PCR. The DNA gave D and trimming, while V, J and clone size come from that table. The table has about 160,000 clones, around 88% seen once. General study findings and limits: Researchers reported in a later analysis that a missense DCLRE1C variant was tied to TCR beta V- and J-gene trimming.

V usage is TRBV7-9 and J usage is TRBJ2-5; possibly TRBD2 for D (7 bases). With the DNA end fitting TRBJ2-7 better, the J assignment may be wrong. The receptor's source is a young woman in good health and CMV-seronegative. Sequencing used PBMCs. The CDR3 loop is CASSLARGRGSYEQYF. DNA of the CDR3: TGTGCCAGCAGCTTAGCGCGGGGGCGGGGGAGCTACGAGCAGTACTTC.